This T cell receptor (beta chain) was identified in a study of blood T cell repertoires in COVID-19. At the level of the study: Sources were T cells, B-cell-depleted T cells, or PBMCs; the material itself was cDNA or gDNA.

Germline CDR1 SGHDT, CDR2 YYEEEE. There are 12 residues in the CDR3. Trimming shortened V by 3 bases and J by 9 bases, and 11 bases separated the two germline ends. Libraries were prepared by immunoSEQ multiplex PCR; TCRdb keeps only in-frame clonotypes and omits some of them. There are about 140,000 clones in the sample; roughly 82% occur only once, and roughly 13% lies in the top ten. The V and J genes are TRBV5-6 and TRBJ2-3; D possibly corresponds to TRBD2 (6 bases). Specimen: peripheral blood. The receptor comes from a man at least 80 years old with acute or convalescent COVID-19. This CDR3 reads CASSSTSGTQYF. CDR3 in DNA: TGTGCCAGCAGCTCGACTAGTGGAACGCAGTATTTT.